This TCR beta chain was observed in a study of T-cell memory formation after mild COVID-19. The CDR3 contains 15 residues. Germline-derived CDR1 and CDR2 are KGHSH and LQKENI. V was shortened by 3 bases and J by 4 bases, with 10 bases between the two germline ends. In TCRdb, the 5' RACE reads were re-called with MiXCR into one record per CDR3 protein. The sample yields roughly 280,000 distinct CDR3 sequences, about 17% seen once. The chain is built from TRBV18 and TRBJ1-6; perhaps TRBD1 as D (6 bases). Sequenced sample: PBMCs or a T cell subset sorted from them (not recorded which). The sequence derives from a man in his late teens or twenties who had mild COVID-19 (a few samples of this study predate the infection). Cell type and time point are not known. The CDR3 DNA sequence: TGTGCCAGCTCACCCGACAGGAGTTATAATTCACCCCTCCACTTT. This translates into CASSPDRSYNSPLHF.